This passage covers 12 T cell receptor beta chains from one sample sequenced in a study of read filtering for tumor transcriptome and immune sequencing. From approximately 430 ng of RNA, a library with molecular barcoded alpha/delta and beta/gamma adaptors was made. TCRdb used MiXCR to reprocess the reads, holding one entry per CDR3 protein. This table holds around 130,000 distinct CDR3 sequences, approximately 13% found once. The sequencing input was a population of CD138-negative cells sorted from bone marrow. The receptors here all came from a donor at least 40 years old with multiple myeloma.

To note about this clonotype: No conserved phenylalanine or tryptophan is present at the end of the CDR3, so a read error is the likely explanation. The limits of the CDR3 on the DNA are not certain, so only TCRdb's listed CDR3 is given. This rearrangement joins TRBV21-1 to TRBJ2-1; the table assigns TRBD1, which was not confirmed against the DNA. TRBV21-1 is deemed a pseudogene. The CDR3 sequence runs 17 residues, both termini included. CDR3 protein: CASSKVCGSPPQGEQFL.

Ten or more counts support this clonotype. This rearrangement joins TRBV3-1 to TRBJ2-1; D unresolved. In germline, CDR1 is LGHDT, CDR2 YNNKEL (reference sequence). CDR3 length: 11 residues. The V gene lost 3 bases and the J gene lost 9 bases, with 6 bases spanning the gap. The CDR3 protein is CASSHRGEQFF. The CDR3, as DNA: TGTGCCAGCAGCCACCGCGGTGAGCAGTTCTTC.

This clonotype was seen repeatedly, ten times or more. A much more abundant neighbour one base away suggests this may be a read error. This chain uses TRBV12-3 or TRBV12-4 with TRBJ2-1; D ambiguous. The CDR3 totals 11 residues. The CDR3 nucleotides read TGTTCCAGCACCCTAGGACATGAGCAGTTCTTC. It encodes CSSTLGHEQFF.

The chain joins TRBV7-9 to TRBJ2-1; 11 bases align to TRBD2. With V trimmed by 5 bases and J by 4 bases, 13 bases remained unmatched. The V gene's germline CDR1 is SEHNR and CDR2 FQNEAQ (reference sequence). The CDR3 totals 18 residues. The CDR3 DNA reads TGTGCCAGCAGCCCGAAAGTAGCGGGAGGGGTTGGGTACAATGAGCAGTTCTTC. Protein sequence: CASSPKVAGGVGYNEQFF. Filled out from reference TRBV7-9 and TRBJ2-1, the complete variable domain reads DTGVSQNPRHKITKRGQNVTFRCDPISEHNRLYWYRQTLGQGPEFLTYFQNEAQLEKSRLLSDRFSAERPKGSFSTLEIQRTEQGDSAMYLCASSPKVAGGVGYNEQFFGPGTRLTVL.

In this sample, this clonotype turned up many times. This chain connects TRBV11-2 to TRBJ1-1; D may be TRBD1 (5 bases). Germline CDR1 is SGHAT and CDR2 is FQNNGV. V was pared by 1 base and J by 1 base, with 10 bases between. This CDR3 has 15 residues. CDR3 in amino acids: CASSLVQGGNTEAFF. CDR3 coding DNA: TGTGCCAGCAGCTTAGTTCAGGGTGGGAACACTGAAGCTTTCTTT.

In the case of this clonotype: This may arise from a read error, as a much more abundant clone is one base away. This chain links TRBV3-1 with TRBJ2-3; D not certain. This CDR3 is built from 12 residues. From germline, CDR1 is LGHDT and CDR2 YNNKEL (reference sequence). The germline V and J ends were trimmed by 4 bases and 15 bases, with 17 bases remaining between them. CDR3 nucleotide sequence: TGTGCCAGCAGCCCGCCGGGCGGTCGCAGATATTTT. Protein product: CASSPPGGRRYF.

This clonotype was recorded many times. The CDR3: CASSPRQGLEAEAFF. The DNA for the CDR3 is TGTGCCAGCTCACCTCGACAGGGGCTGGAGGCTGAAGCTTTCTTT. This chain joins TRBV18 and TRBJ1-1; 8 bases match TRBD1. Trimming removed 3 bases from V and 6 bases from J; junction bases left unmatched: 9. The germline V gene has CDR1 KGHSH and CDR2 LQKENI. The CDR3 sequence is 15 residues long.

This clonotype appeared a few times. This may arise from a read error, as a much more abundant clone is one base away. The chain couples TRBV5-1 to TRBJ2-3; D might be TRBD2 (5 bases). Germline CDR1 SGHRS, CDR2 YFSETQ. The ends were cut back, 5 bases at V and 3 bases at J, with 10 bases in the middle. The CDR3 runs 13 residues. The CDR3 coding sequence is TGCGCCAGCAGACGGGGAGCTACAGATACGCAGTATTTT. Its translation is CASRRGATDTQYF.

This clonotype was counted many times. The chain uses TRBV28 and TRBJ2-5, with D possibly TRBD1 on 6 matching bases. Germline V CDR1 and CDR2: MDHEN, SYDVKM. V lost 3 bases to trimming and J lost 4 bases, with 18 bases between them. The CDR3 extends over 16 amino acids. The DNA for the CDR3 is TGTGCCAGCAGTTTTAGGCCAGGGGCGGTCCCAGAGACCCAGTACTTC. Its translation: CASSFRPGAVPETQYF.

This clonotype appeared many times. The rearrangement joins TRBV7-2 to TRBJ2-1; 8 nucleotides line up with TRBD2. The trim removed 4 bases at V and 2 bases at J, leaving 4 bases unmatched. There are 15 residues in the CDR3. CDR1 is SGHTA, CDR2 FQGNSA, per germline. The CDR3 loop is CASSYAGRAYNEQFF. The CDR3 bases are TGTGCCAGCAGCTACGCCGGGAGGGCCTACAATGAGCAGTTCTTC.

The chain carries TRBV18 and TRBJ2-6; no clear D. CDR3 length equals 15 residues. V was pared by 3 bases and J by 2 bases, with 8 bases between. Germline CDR1 is KGHSH and CDR2 is LQKENI. DNA of the CDR3: TGTGCCAGCTCACCCGTAGGCGCTGGGGCCAACGTCCTGACTTTC. Protein product: CASSPVGAGANVLTF.

Notes on this clonotype: A much larger clone sits a single nucleotide away, making a read error possible. This rearrangement joins TRBV4-1 to TRBJ2-5, with D possibly matching TRBD1 (6 bases). CDR1 is MGHRA and CDR2 is YSYEKL in the germline V gene. The CDR3 sequence is 17 residues long. The CDR3 spells CAGSQVGAGEVQETQYF. For the CDR3, the DNA is TGCGCCGGCAGCCAAGTTGGGGCAGGGGAAGTCCAAGAGACCCAGTACTTC.